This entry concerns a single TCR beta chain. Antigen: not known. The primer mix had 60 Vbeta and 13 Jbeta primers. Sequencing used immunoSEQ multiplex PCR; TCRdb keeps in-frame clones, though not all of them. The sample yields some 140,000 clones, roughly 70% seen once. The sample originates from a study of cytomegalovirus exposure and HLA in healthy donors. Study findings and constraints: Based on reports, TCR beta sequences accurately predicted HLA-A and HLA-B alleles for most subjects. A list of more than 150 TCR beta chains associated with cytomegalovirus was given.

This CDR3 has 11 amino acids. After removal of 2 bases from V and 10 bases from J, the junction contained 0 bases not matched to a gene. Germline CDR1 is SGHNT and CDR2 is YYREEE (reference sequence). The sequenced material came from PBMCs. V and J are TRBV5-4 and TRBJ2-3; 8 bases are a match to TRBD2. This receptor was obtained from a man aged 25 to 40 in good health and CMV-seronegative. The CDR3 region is CASSFGGAQYF. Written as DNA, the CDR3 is TGTGCCAGCAGCTTCGGGGGGGCGCAGTATTTT.